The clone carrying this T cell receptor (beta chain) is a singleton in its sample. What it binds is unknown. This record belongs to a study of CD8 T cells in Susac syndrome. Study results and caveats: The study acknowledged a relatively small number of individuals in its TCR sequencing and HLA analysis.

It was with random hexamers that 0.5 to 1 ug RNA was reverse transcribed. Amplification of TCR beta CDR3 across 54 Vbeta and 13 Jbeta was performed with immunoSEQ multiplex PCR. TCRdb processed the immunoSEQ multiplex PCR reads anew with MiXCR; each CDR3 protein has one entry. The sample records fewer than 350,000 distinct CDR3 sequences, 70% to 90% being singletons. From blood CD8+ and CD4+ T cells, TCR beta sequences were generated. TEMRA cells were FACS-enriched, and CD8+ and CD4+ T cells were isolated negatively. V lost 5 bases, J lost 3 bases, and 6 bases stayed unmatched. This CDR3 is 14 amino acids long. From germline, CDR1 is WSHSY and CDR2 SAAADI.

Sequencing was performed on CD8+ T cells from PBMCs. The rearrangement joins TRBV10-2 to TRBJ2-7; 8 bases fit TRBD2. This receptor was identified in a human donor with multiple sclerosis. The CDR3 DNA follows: TGCGCCAGCAGTACTAGCGGCGCCGTCTACGAGCAGTACTTC. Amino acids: CASSTSGAVYEQYF.